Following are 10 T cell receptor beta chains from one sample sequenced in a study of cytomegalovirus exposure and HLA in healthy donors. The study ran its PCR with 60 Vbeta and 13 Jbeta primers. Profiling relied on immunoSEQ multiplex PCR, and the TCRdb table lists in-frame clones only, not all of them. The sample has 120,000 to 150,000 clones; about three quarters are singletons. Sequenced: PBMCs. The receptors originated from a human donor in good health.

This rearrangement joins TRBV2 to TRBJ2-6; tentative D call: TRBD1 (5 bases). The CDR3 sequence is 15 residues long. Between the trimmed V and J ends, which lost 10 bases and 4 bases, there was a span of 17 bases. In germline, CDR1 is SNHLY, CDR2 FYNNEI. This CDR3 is CATSIDRPGANVLTF. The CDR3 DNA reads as TGTGCCACCTCAATCGACAGACCAGGGGCCAACGTCCTGACTTTC. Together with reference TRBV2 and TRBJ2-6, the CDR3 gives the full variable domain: EPEVTQTPSHQVTQMGQEVILRCVPISNHLYFYWYRQILGQKVEFLVSFYNNEISEKSEIFDDQFSVERPDGSNFTLKIRSTKLEDSAMYFCATSIDRPGANVLTFGAGSRLTVL.

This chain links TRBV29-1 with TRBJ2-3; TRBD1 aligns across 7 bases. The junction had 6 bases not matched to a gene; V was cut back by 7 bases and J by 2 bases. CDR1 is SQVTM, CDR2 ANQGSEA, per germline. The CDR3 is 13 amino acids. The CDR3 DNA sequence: TGCAGCGCTACTGACAGGGCCACAGATACGCAGTATTTT. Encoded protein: CSATDRATDTQYF.

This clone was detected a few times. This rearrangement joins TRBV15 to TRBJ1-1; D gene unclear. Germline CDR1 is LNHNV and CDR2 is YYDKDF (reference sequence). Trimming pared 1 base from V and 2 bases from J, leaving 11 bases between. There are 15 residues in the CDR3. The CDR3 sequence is CATSRVRHSNTEAFF. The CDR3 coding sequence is TGTGCCACCAGCAGAGTACGGCACAGCAACACTGAAGCTTTCTTT.

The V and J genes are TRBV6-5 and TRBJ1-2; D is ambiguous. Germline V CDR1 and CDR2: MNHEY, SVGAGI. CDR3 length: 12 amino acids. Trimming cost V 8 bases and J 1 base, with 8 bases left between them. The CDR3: CASRRNNYGYTF. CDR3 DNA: TGTGCCAGCCGCAGAAATAACTATGGCTACACCTTC.

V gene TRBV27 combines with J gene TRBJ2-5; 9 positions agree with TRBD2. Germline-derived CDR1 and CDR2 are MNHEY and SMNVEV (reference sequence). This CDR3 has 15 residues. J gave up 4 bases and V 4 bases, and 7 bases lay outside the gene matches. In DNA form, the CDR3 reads TGTGCCAGCAGTTGGGGCGGGGGGGCTAGAGAGACCCAGTACTTC. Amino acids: CASSWGGGARETQYF.

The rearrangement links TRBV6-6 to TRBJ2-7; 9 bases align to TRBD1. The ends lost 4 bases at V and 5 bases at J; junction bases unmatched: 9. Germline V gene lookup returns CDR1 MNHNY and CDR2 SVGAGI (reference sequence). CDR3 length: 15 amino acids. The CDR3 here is CASSSPRDRVDEQYF. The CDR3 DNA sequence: TGTGCCAGCAGTTCACCCCGGGACAGGGTAGACGAGCAGTACTTC.

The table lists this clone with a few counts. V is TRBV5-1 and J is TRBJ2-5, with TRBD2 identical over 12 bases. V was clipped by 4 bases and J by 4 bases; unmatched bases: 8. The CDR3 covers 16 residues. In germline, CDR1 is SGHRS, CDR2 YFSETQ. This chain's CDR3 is CASSVGPGLAGETQYF. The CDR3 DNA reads TGCGCCAGCAGCGTTGGACCGGGACTAGCGGGAGAGACCCAGTACTTC. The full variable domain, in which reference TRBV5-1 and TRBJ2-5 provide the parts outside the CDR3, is KAGVTQTPRYLIKTRGQQVTLSCSPISGHRSVSWYQQTPGQGLQFLFEYFSETQRNKGNFPGRFSGRQFSNSRSEMNVSTLELGDSALYLCASSVGPGLAGETQYFGPGTRLLVL.

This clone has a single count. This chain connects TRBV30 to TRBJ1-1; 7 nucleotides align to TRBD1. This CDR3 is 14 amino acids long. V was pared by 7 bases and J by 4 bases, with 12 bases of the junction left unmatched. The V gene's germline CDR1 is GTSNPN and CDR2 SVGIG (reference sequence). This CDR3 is CAFFSGQWSTEAFF. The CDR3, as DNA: TGTGCCTTTTTCTCGGGACAGTGGAGCACTGAAGCTTTCTTT.

The CDR3 region has the DNA TGTGCCACCAGCAGAGATTTGGGGGCGATTGAAGCTTTCTTT. Translated: CATSRDLGAIEAFF. J is TRBJ1-1 and V is TRBV15, with D perhaps matching TRBD1 (6 bases). This CDR3 spans 14 amino acids. The germline V gene has CDR1 LNHNV and CDR2 YYDKDF (reference sequence). The germline V and J ends were trimmed by 0 bases and 7 bases, with 12 bases remaining between them.

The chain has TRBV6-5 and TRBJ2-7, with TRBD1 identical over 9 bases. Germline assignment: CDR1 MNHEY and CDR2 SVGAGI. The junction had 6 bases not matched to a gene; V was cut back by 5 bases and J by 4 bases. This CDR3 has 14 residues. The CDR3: CASSPGQGIYEQYF. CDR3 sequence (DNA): TGTGCCAGCAGTCCGGGACAGGGAATTTACGAGCAGTACTTC.